Below, 21 T cell receptor beta chains from the same sample are listed, as sequenced in a study of OX40 agonist ivuxolimab in advanced cancers. TCRdb's copy holds only in-frame clones and misses some; the assay was immunoSEQ multiplex PCR. The data hold 50,000 to 60,000 clones, with about 90% observed a single time. Sample: CD4+ or CD8+ T cells sorted from blood, taken in a trial of the OX40 agonist ivuxolimab. The receptors shown here come from an adult with an advanced solid tumor such as melanoma, head and neck, liver or kidney cancer.

The chain uses TRBV28 and TRBJ1-1; D may be TRBD1 (5 bases). The CDR3 sequence is 14 residues long. Germline assignment: CDR1 MDHEN and CDR2 SYDVKM. With 6 bases removed from V and 5 bases from J, the gap between germline ends came to 16 bases. For the CDR3, the DNA is TGTGCCAGCAGCATCGAAGCAGGGTATACTGAAGCTTTCTTT. Its translation is CASSIEAGYTEAFF. Looking up the rest from reference TRBV28 and TRBJ1-1 gives the full variable domain: DVKVTQSSRYLVKRTGEKVFLECVQDMDHENMFWYRQDPGLGLRLIYFSYDVKMKEKGDIPEGYSVSREKKERFSLILESASTNQTSMYLCASSIEAGYTEAFFGQGTRLTVV.

The J gene is TRBJ2-5, the V gene TRBV6-6; TRBD1 aligns across 7 bases. This CDR3 is built from 14 residues. The germline V gene has CDR1 MNHNY and CDR2 SVGAGI (reference sequence). The J segment lost 5 bases and the V segment lost 4 bases, leaving 7 bases of the junction unmatched. The CDR3 loop reads CASSSGTVKETQYF. For the CDR3, the DNA is TGTGCCAGCAGTTCCGGGACAGTTAAGGAGACCCAGTACTTC.

The rearrangement uses TRBV13 and TRBJ1-3; D perhaps matches TRBD1 (6 bases). Per germline, CDR1 PRHDT and CDR2 FYEKMQ (reference sequence). Deletions cut 5 bases from V and 2 bases from J, with 13 bases between. The CDR3 is 15 amino acids. The chain's CDR3 is CASSTRTVTGNTIYF. The CDR3 bases are TGTGCCAGCAGCACACGGACAGTCACTGGAAACACCATATATTTT.

This chain links TRBV28 with TRBJ1-2; 10 bases agree with TRBD1. J was trimmed by 6 bases and V by 5 bases; bases with no gene match: 6. The germline V gene has CDR1 MDHEN and CDR2 SYDVKM. This CDR3 has 14 amino acids. The CDR3 region has the DNA TGTGCCAGCAGTCGGGGCGGGACAGGGGATGGCTACACCTTC. The encoded protein is CASSRGGTGDGYTF.

V gene TRBV6-6 combines with J gene TRBJ1-2; D gene unclear. CDR3 length: 11 residues. CDR1 is MNHNY and CDR2 is SVGAGI in the germline V gene (reference sequence). The ends were cut back, 6 bases at V and 0 bases at J, with 2 bases in the middle. CDR3 sequence reads: CASRTNYGYTF. CDR3 DNA: TGTGCCAGCAGGACTAACTATGGCTACACCTTC.

This clone appeared a single time. This rearrangement joins TRBV5-6 to TRBJ1-4; 7 bases are a match to TRBD1. V gave up 1 base and J gave up 1 base; unmatched junction bases: 4. Germline V gene sequence: CDR1 SGHDT, CDR2 YYEEEE. This CDR3 is built from 16 residues. The CDR3 coding sequence is TGTGCCAGCAGCTTGTGGGACAGAATAACTAATGAAAAACTGTTTTTT. This sequence encodes CASSLWDRITNEKLFF.

The chain combines TRBV6-5 with TRBJ1-4, with D perhaps matching TRBD1 (5 bases). Germline V gene data show CDR1 as MNHEY and CDR2 as SVGAGI. This CDR3 has 13 residues. Trimming pared 10 bases from V and 5 bases from J, leaving 14 bases between. CDR3 loop: CATKGQENEKLFF. The CDR3 DNA is TGTGCCACCAAGGGGCAGGAGAATGAAAAACTGTTTTTT.

The rearrangement joins TRBV6-4 to TRBJ2-5, with 9 positions matching TRBD1. Germline V gene sequence: CDR1 MRHNA, CDR2 SNTAGT. V dropped 6 bases and J dropped 6; count of bases not matched to a gene: 8. CDR3 size: 14 residues. CDR3 loop: CASSPGQGGKTQYF. The CDR3 DNA sequence: TGTGCCAGCAGCCCGGGACAGGGAGGTAAGACCCAGTACTTC.

The rearrangement joins TRBV19 to TRBJ2-6; the D call may be TRBD1 or TRBD2 (6 bases each). V was cut by 3 bases and J by 4 bases, with 16 bases left in between. This CDR3 spans 17 amino acids. From germline, CDR1 is LNHDA and CDR2 SQIVND (reference sequence). CDR3 amino acids: CASSIGGGMSGANVLTF. CDR3 in DNA: TGTGCCAGTAGTATCGGAGGGGGAATGTCCGGGGCCAACGTCCTGACTTTC.

The J gene is TRBJ2-7, the V gene TRBV5-1, with TRBD2 matching 14 bases. CDR3 size: 18 residues. Germline CDR1 reads SGHRS; CDR2 reads YFSETQ. V shed 4 bases and J 2 bases; nucleotides not matched to a gene: 11. CDR3 DNA: TGCGCCAGCAGCCGATCTGGACTAGCGGGAGGAAGGGCCTACGAGCAGTACTTC. As protein: CASSRSGLAGGRAYEQYF. The full variable domain, with the rest looked up from reference TRBV5-1 and TRBJ2-7, is KAGVTQTPRYLIKTRGQQVTLSCSPISGHRSVSWYQQTPGQGLQFLFEYFSETQRNKGNFPGRFSGRQFSNSRSEMNVSTLELGDSALYLCASSRSGLAGGRAYEQYFGPGTRLTVT.

This chain links TRBV4-1 with TRBJ2-2; TRBD2 aligns across 12 bases. The germline V gene encodes CDR1 MGHRA and CDR2 YSYEKL. Losses at the gene ends were 0 bases for V and 7 bases for J; bases not matched to a gene: 15. CDR3 length: 20 residues. In nucleotides, the CDR3 is TGCGCCAGCAGCCAAGATCTAAGAGGGTCTAGCGGGAGGGCCAACGGGGAGCTGTTTTTT. Translating gives CASSQDLRGSSGRANGELFF.

The V and J genes are TRBV7-9 and TRBJ1-1; D gene uncertain. CDR1 and CDR2 from the germline V gene are SEHNR and FQNEAQ (reference sequence). V was cut by 1 base and J by 11 bases, with 8 bases left in between. This CDR3 region has 11 residues. In DNA form, the CDR3 reads TGTGCCAGCAGCTTAGAGGGAGCCGCTTTCTTT. It yields the protein CASSLEGAAFF.

This clone was counted once. The V call is TRBV19, the J call TRBJ2-1; D might be TRBD2 (6 bases). Between the trimmed V and J ends, which lost 7 bases and 7 bases, there was a span of 23 bases. This CDR3 is built from 16 residues. From germline, CDR1 is LNHDA and CDR2 SQIVND (reference sequence). CDR3 region: CASNHSPRAGKNEQFF. The CDR3, as DNA: TGTGCCAGTAATCATAGCCCCAGGGCGGGGAAGAATGAGCAGTTCTTC. Together with reference TRBV19 and TRBJ2-1, the CDR3 gives the full variable domain: DGGITQSPKYLFRKEGQNVTLSCEQNLNHDAMYWYRQDPGQGLRLIYYSQIVNDFQKGDIAEGYSVSREKKESFPLTVTSAQKNPTAFYLCASNHSPRAGKNEQFFGPGTRLTVL.

This chain joins TRBV6-1 and TRBJ1-4; no firm D call. The germline V gene encodes CDR1 MNHNS and CDR2 SASEGT. Trimming pared 6 bases from V and 12 bases from J, leaving 20 bases between. This CDR3 comprises 14 residues. The CDR3 DNA is TGTGCCAGCAGCGACAATACGATGAGTGGGCAACTGTTTTTT. The encoded protein is CASSDNTMSGQLFF.

The chain employs TRBV5-5 and TRBJ2-3; maybe TRBD2 (6 bases). Looked up from germline, CDR1 is SGHKS and CDR2 is YYEKEE (reference sequence). V was cut by 4 bases and J by 2 bases, with 11 bases left in between. The CDR3 runs to 14 residues. The CDR3 sequence: CASSTGLYTDTQYF. The CDR3 bases are TGTGCCAGCAGCACGGGACTTTACACAGATACGCAGTATTTT.

The chain recombines TRBV19 with TRBJ1-2; D is uncertain. The CDR3 consists of 16 residues. Per germline, CDR1 LNHDA and CDR2 SQIVND (reference sequence). V was trimmed by 7 bases and J by 7 bases, leaving 25 bases between them. The DNA of the CDR3 is TGTGCCAGTACCGCGGACCCTTCCCTGATTGCCTCTGGCTACACCTTC. Its protein product is CASTADPSLIASGYTF.

The rearrangement uses TRBV6-5 and TRBJ2-2; 8 positions agree with TRBD1. The CDR3 is 14 residues long. V gave up 7 bases and J gave up 6 bases; unmatched junction bases: 7. The germline CDR1 and CDR2 sequences are MNHEY and SVGAGI. Here the CDR3 reads CASNQGAGAGELFF. The CDR3 region has the DNA TGTGCCAGCAACCAGGGGGCTGGAGCCGGGGAGCTGTTTTTT.

This chain connects TRBV5-6 to TRBJ2-7; D remains ambiguous. Deletions cut 0 bases from V and 2 bases from J, with 6 bases between. Germline lookup yields CDR1 SGHDT and CDR2 YYEEEE. The CDR3 consists of 13 residues. This CDR3 reads CASSLVRAYEQYF. For the CDR3, the DNA is TGTGCCAGCAGCTTGGTAAGGGCCTACGAGCAGTACTTC.

The CDR3 nucleotides read TGCGCCAACCCGACAGGGGGAGCGTATGGCTACACCTTC. Amino acids: CANPTGGAYGYTF. The V call is TRBV10-1, the J call TRBJ1-2; 9 bases are a match to TRBD1. J gave up 5 bases and V 10 bases, and 8 bases lay outside the gene matches. CDR1 is WNHNN, CDR2 SYGVQD, per germline (reference sequence). The CDR3 covers 13 residues.

A remark on this clone: Other DNA sequences from this sample encode an identical CDR3 as well. This chain links TRBV28 with TRBJ1-1; maybe TRBD1 (5 bases). The germline V gene has CDR1 MDHEN and CDR2 SYDVKM. Trimming pared 4 bases from V and 1 base from J, leaving 16 bases between. CDR3 size: 16 residues. The CDR3 sequence: CASSSPGQGANTEAFF. The CDR3, as DNA: TGTGCCAGCAGTTCCCCCGGGCAGGGAGCGAACACTGAAGCTTTCTTT.

The gene calls are TRBV11-2 and TRBJ1-1; D is undetermined. CDR3 length: 13 residues. Trimming pared 5 bases from V and 4 bases from J, leaving 11 bases between. CDR1 is SGHAT and CDR2 is FQNNGV in the germline V gene. CDR3 sequence (DNA): TGTGCCAGCAGCCCAACCTTGTCCACTGAAGCTTTCTTT. Its protein product is CASSPTLSTEAFF.